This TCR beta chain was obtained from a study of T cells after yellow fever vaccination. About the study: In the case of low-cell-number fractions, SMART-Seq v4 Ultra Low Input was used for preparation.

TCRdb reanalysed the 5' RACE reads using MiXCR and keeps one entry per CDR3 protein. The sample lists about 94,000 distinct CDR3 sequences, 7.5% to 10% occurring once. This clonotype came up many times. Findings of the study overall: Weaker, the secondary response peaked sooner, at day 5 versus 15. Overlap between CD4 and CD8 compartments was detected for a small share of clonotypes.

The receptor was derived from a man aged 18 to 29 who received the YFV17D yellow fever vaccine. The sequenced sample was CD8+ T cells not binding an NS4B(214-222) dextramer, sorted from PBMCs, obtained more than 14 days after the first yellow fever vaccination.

The CDR3 DNA is TGTGCCAGCAGCCCCGTACGGGACAGGGCAACTGAAGCTTTCTTT. Translating it yields CASSPVRDRATEAFF. The rearrangement uses TRBV7-9 and TRBJ1-1; 9 nucleotides align to TRBD1. The CDR3 runs to 15 residues. J was trimmed by 5 bases and V by 5 bases; bases with no gene match: 9. The germline V gene has CDR1 SEHNR and CDR2 FQNEAQ (reference sequence).